Below are 23 T cell receptor beta chains sequenced from a single sample in a study of T cells in Graves' hyperthyroidism and ophthalmopathy. The TCR beta CDR3 regions underwent amplification using RNA transcripts as the source. An initial round of RT-PCR targeting the TCR CDR3 relied on the HTBI primer set. TCRdb re-called the multiplex PCR reads through MiXCR, storing one row per CDR3 protein. The table shows 200,000 to 250,000 distinct CDR3 sequences, with about a sixth occurring only once. Material for sequencing was blood. The receptor set was obtained from a young woman with Graves' ophthalmopathy.

This clonotype was picked up many times. V gene TRBV12-3 or TRBV12-4 combines with J gene TRBJ1-5, with D unresolved. V shed 5 bases and J shed 0 bases, with 8 bases lying between them. The CDR3 runs to 14 residues. This CDR3 is CASSGLNSNQPQHF. In DNA, the CDR3 is TGTGCCAGCAGTGGCCTCAATAGCAATCAGCCCCAGCATTTT.

There are many counts of this clonotype. The gene calls are TRBV18 and TRBJ2-7, with TRBD2 identical over 7 bases. CDR1 and CDR2 from the germline V gene are KGHSH and LQKENI. J gave up 4 bases and V 4 bases, and 7 bases lay outside the gene matches. The CDR3 covers 14 residues. This CDR3 reads CASSLSGRTYEQYF. In nucleotides, the CDR3 is TGTGCCAGCTCACTTTCCGGGAGGACTTACGAGCAGTACTTC.

This clonotype appeared many times. The chain uses TRBV25-1 and TRBJ1-2, with 7 bases that match TRBD1. The CDR3 totals 13 residues. The ends lost 6 bases at V and 7 bases at J; junction bases unmatched: 8. Germline CDR1 and CDR2: MGHDK and SYGVNS. The CDR3 region has the DNA TGTGCCAGCAGACCATCGGGACAGCCTGGCTACACCTTC. It codes for CASRPSGQPGYTF.

Concerning this clonotype itself: Because the CDR3's place on the DNA is in doubt, the DNA is left out and the CDR3 is given as listed by TCRdb. The chain links TRBV29-1 to TRBJ2-1; TRBD2 was called by the table and not checked on the DNA. The CDR3 adds up to 15 amino acids, both ends counted. Germline assignment: CDR1 SQVTM and CDR2 ANQGSEA. The CDR3 loop is CSVGWGTSGRYEQSF.

The chain recombines TRBV7-2 with TRBJ1-2; D perhaps matches TRBD1 (6 bases). The CDR3 length is 16 residues. Between the trimmed V and J ends, which lost 5 bases and 4 bases, there was a span of 20 bases. Per the germline V gene, CDR1 is SGHTA and CDR2 is FQGNSA. The CDR3 DNA reads as TGTGCCAGCAGCCGAAGGGCTGGAGGGACATTCTATGGCTACACCTTC. Translated, it gives CASSRRAGGTFYGYTF. Complete variable domain (other parts from reference TRBV7-2 and TRBJ1-2): GAGVSQSPSNKVTEKGKDVELRCDPISGHTALYWYRQSLGQGLEFLIYFQGNSAPDKSGLPSDRFSAERTGGSVSTLTIQRTQQEDSAVYLCASSRRAGGTFYGYTFGSGTRLTVV.

This clonotype was seen ten or more times. One junction end does not reproduce the germline sequence, and a read error may be involved. The rearrangement uses TRBV7-8 and TRBJ1-3; 7 bases are a match to TRBD1. This CDR3 contains 16 residues. CDR1 and CDR2 (germline): SGHVS, FQNEAQ. The CDR3 DNA reads as TGTGCCAGCAGCCTGAGACAGGGCGATGGTGGAAGCACCATATATTTT. As protein: CASSLRQGDGGSTIYF.

This clonotype was seen at least ten times. The chain carries TRBV11-3 and TRBJ2-1, with D perhaps matching TRBD1 or TRBD2 (6 bases each). The CDR3 runs to 14 residues. CDR1 is SGHNT, CDR2 YENEEA, per germline. Trimming took 3 bases from V and 3 from J, leaving 9 bases between them. In DNA form, the CDR3 reads TGTGCCAGCAGCTTGGGGGGCCACTACAATGAGCAGTTCTTC. It yields the protein CASSLGGHYNEQFF.

This clonotype was detected ten times or more. The chain carries TRBV6-1 and TRBJ1-2; TRBD1 might be the D (5 bases). The germline gives CDR1 MNHNS, CDR2 SASEGT. The CDR3 has 14 amino acids. V shed 2 bases and J shed 8 bases, with 15 bases lying between them. In nucleotides, the CDR3 is TGTGCCAGCAGTGAAACTATGGGGGGAGAGGGCTACACCTTC. Residues: CASSETMGGEGYTF.

This clonotype showed up many times. The CDR3 reads CASSLRQHKGELFF. The CDR3, as DNA: TGTGCCAGCAGTTTACGGCAGCATAAGGGGGAGCTGTTTTTT. The chain uses TRBV12-3 or TRBV12-4 and TRBJ2-2; D is ambiguous. The CDR3 has 14 amino acids. V was clipped by 2 bases and J by 8 bases, with 12 bases between them.

This clonotype was recorded many times. The chain links TRBV6-2 or TRBV6-3 to TRBJ1-5; 10 bases line up with TRBD1. Trimming took 2 bases from V and 6 from J; bases not matched to a gene: 4. This CDR3 comprises 15 residues. Germline loops: CDR1 MNHEY, CDR2 SVGEGT. The CDR3: CASSYKTGGFQPQHF. CDR3 in DNA: TGTGCCAGCAGTTACAAGACAGGGGGCTTTCAGCCCCAGCATTTT.

In this sample, this clonotype turned up many times. The J gene is TRBJ1-1, the V gene TRBV19; 7 bases line up with TRBD1. There are 15 residues in the CDR3. Germline V lookup: CDR1 LNHDA, CDR2 SQIVND (reference sequence). Trimming removed 0 bases from V and 1 base from J; junction bases left unmatched: 2. CDR3 residues: CASSIDYRGNTEAFF. The CDR3 DNA reads as TGTGCCAGTAGTATAGATTACAGGGGGAACACTGAAGCTTTCTTT.

Worth noting for this clonotype: A read error is possible here, since a much larger clone lies one base away. The V gene is TRBV5-5, the J gene TRBJ1-1; perhaps TRBD1 as D (6 bases). CDR3 size: 15 residues. Germline V gene sequence: CDR1 SGHKS, CDR2 YYEKEE (reference sequence). Written as DNA, the CDR3 is TGTGCCAGCAGCCCGCCTTGGGGGGCGGACACTGAAGCTTCCTTT. Its translation is CASSPPWGADTEASF.

This clonotype was found many times. The J gene is TRBJ1-2, the V gene TRBV7-9, with D unclear. V shed 4 bases and J shed 4 bases, with 10 bases lying between them. Germline loops: CDR1 SEHNR, CDR2 FQNEAQ (reference sequence). This CDR3 is 13 amino acids long. CDR3 sequence reads: CASSSGRSYGYTF. The CDR3 DNA is TGTGCCAGCAGCTCCGGTCGTAGCTATGGCTACACCTTC.

There are many counts of this clonotype. The chain has TRBV7-9 and TRBJ2-1; possibly TRBD2 for D (7 bases). This CDR3 region has 15 residues. V lost 7 bases to trimming and J lost 0 bases, with 13 bases between them. Germline V CDR1 and CDR2: SEHNR, FQNEAQ (reference sequence). For the CDR3, the DNA is TGTGCCAGCACCGAGGGGGGGAACTCCTACAATGAGCAGTTCTTC. Translation gives CASTEGGNSYNEQFF.

In regard to this clonotype: This clone may be a read error of a much larger clone one base away. The chain uses TRBV9 and TRBJ2-3; no clear D. The CDR3 runs 13 residues. V dropped 0 bases and J dropped 5 bases, with 7 bases sitting between them. The germline CDR1 and CDR2 sequences are SGDLS and YYNGEE. As DNA, the CDR3 is TGTGCCAGCAGCGTAGGTCAGGTAGATACGCAGTATTTT. Amino acid sequence: CASSVGQVDTQYF.

The genes are TRBV11-2 and TRBJ1-5; possibly TRBD1 for D (5 bases). The CDR3 loop spans 15 amino acids. The germline V and J ends were trimmed by 1 base and 3 bases, with 10 bases remaining between them. Germline CDR1 reads SGHAT; CDR2 reads FQNNGV. The CDR3 spells CASSLARGYNQPQHF. The CDR3 DNA sequence: TGTGCCAGCAGCTTAGCACGGGGCTACAATCAGCCCCAGCATTTT.

Turning to this clonotype: Compared with germline, one end of the junction differs, possibly owing to a read error. The chain combines TRBV19 with TRBJ1-6; D not resolved. CDR1 and CDR2 from the germline V gene are LNHDA and SQIVND (reference sequence). This CDR3 spans 16 amino acids. The CDR3 is CVSTPTRASWDSPLHF. The CDR3 nucleotides read TGTGTCAGTACCCCTACAAGGGCCAGTTGGGATTCACCCCTCCACTTT. Filled out from reference TRBV19 and TRBJ1-6, the complete variable domain reads DGGITQSPKYLFRKEGQNVTLSCEQNLNHDAMYWYRQDPGQGLRLIYYSQIVNDFQKGDIAEGYSVSREKKESFPLTVTSAQKNPTAFYLCVSTPTRASWDSPLHFGNGTRLTVT.

This clonotype appeared many times. The chain has TRBV6-1 and TRBJ1-1, with TRBD1 matching 10 bases. Losses at the gene ends were 7 bases for V and 4 bases for J; bases not matched to a gene: 3. Germline CDR1 is MNHNS and CDR2 is SASEGT. This CDR3 has 13 residues. CDR3 sequence (DNA): TGTGCCAGCACCTGGACAGGGGGCACTGAAGCTTTCTTT. Its translation is CASTWTGGTEAFF.

This clonotype was counted at least ten times. The chain joins TRBV20-1 to TRBJ1-6; TRBD1 might be the D (5 bases). Trimming took off 4 bases at V and 0 bases at J, with 13 bases between the two ends. Per the germline V gene, CDR1 is DFQATT and CDR2 is SNEGSKA (reference sequence). CDR3 length: 16 amino acids. CDR3 DNA sequence: TGCAGTGCTACCAGGGACGGAGGCTCCTATAATTCACCCCTCCACTTT. Encoded protein: CSATRDGGSYNSPLHF.

This clonotype was seen many times. V and J are TRBV20-1 and TRBJ2-7, with 8 bases lining up with TRBD2. This CDR3 comprises 12 residues. V gave up 4 bases and J gave up 6 bases; unmatched junction bases: 5. From germline, CDR1 is DFQATT and CDR2 SNEGSKA (reference sequence). The CDR3 bases are TGCAGTGCTATGGGACTAGAAGGCGAGCAGTACTTC. This encodes CSAMGLEGEQYF.

This clonotype was picked up many times. This chain links TRBV7-2 with TRBJ2-7; D possibly uses TRBD1 or TRBD2 (6 bases each). V was cut by 4 bases and J by 2 bases, with 12 bases left in between. CDR3 length equals 14 residues. Germline loops: CDR1 SGHTA, CDR2 FQGNSA. CDR3: CASSWWGAPYEQYF. The CDR3 region has the DNA TGTGCCAGCAGCTGGTGGGGGGCCCCCTACGAGCAGTACTTC.

This clonotype has ten or more counts. This chain connects TRBV12-3 or TRBV12-4 to TRBJ2-1, with D unclear. V lost 4 bases and J 0 bases, leaving 16 bases between the germline ends. The CDR3 has 17 amino acids. This chain's CDR3 is CASSSRPLAGSYNEQFF. In DNA, the CDR3 is TGTGCCAGCAGTTCCCGGCCCCTTGCTGGCTCCTACAATGAGCAGTTCTTC.

This clonotype was observed a handful of times. This sequence joins TRBV5-1 and TRBJ1-1; weak D call: TRBD1 (6 bases). V lost 4 bases, J lost 5 bases, and 18 bases lay in between. This CDR3 comprises 15 residues. Germline V gene lookup returns CDR1 SGHRS and CDR2 YFSETQ. Here the CDR3 DNA reads TGCGCCAGCAGCCCATTACAGGGAGGAGGAACTGAAGCTTTCTTT. Translating it yields CASSPLQGGGTEAFF.